This T cell receptor (beta chain) was recovered during a study of cytomegalovirus exposure and HLA in healthy donors. A remark on this clone: Its target is unknown.

Study-level points and caveats: There were some public TCRs occurring in many donors, but most TCR sequences were rare. The study flagged around 160 TCR beta chains as cytomegalovirus-associated. According to a subsequent analysis, TCR clusters from the first cohort were inclined to appear together in the 120 validation repertoires.

The donors were members of the roughly 120-subject validation cohort (separate from the approximately 670-subject first cohort). The repertoire was sequenced with immunoSEQ multiplex PCR; TCRdb's copy has only in-frame clones and lacks some. The sample has about 220,000 clones, 80% to 90% seen once; the top ten hold 2.5% to 3%. Germline assignment: CDR1 SNHLY and CDR2 FYNNEI. After removal of 6 bases from V and 9 bases from J, the junction contained 14 bases not matched to a gene. The CDR3 consists of 15 residues. The V gene is TRBV2, the J gene TRBJ2-1, with 7 bases aligning to TRBD2. Sequenced material: PBMCs. This clonotype was obtained from a man between 18 and 35 years old in good health and CMV-seronegative. The CDR3 DNA reads as TGTGCCAGCAGCTACCTTAGGACTAGGTCGGTTGAGCAGTTCTTC. It is translated as CASSYLRTRSVEQFF.